These T cell receptor beta chains were read from a single sample in a study of spatial heterogeneity in lung cancer. MiXCR, run by TCRdb on the 5' RACE reads, gives a single entry per CDR3 protein. The sample includes approximately 22,000 distinct CDR3 sequences, about 4.5% of them seen just once. Sequencing used PBMCs, obtained at surgery. These receptors were collected from a male donor with early-stage non-small cell lung cancer. Each CDR3 is given with its conserved first and last residue. A D gene is named only where the DNA matches it firmly. Expanded clones get a size class; other rows say once, few or many, or leave the size out.

J: TRBJ2-1; size: many; V: TRBV7-7; D: .; CDR3: CASSLVCGVYNEQFF; DNA: TGTGCCAGCAGCTTGGTGTGCGGGGTCTACAATGAGCAGTTCTTC
J: TRBJ2-1; size: .; V: TRBV3-1; D: .; CDR3: CASSPGGSSYNEQFF; DNA: TGTGCCAGCAGCCCGGGTGGGTCCTCCTACAATGAGCAGTTCTTC
J: TRBJ2-5; size: many; V: TRBV27; D: .; CDR3: CASSEDSGLIVAQYF; DNA: TGTGCCAGCAGTGAGGACTCGGGACTCATCGTGGCCCAGTACTTC
J: TRBJ2-6; size: many; V: TRBV7-2; D: TRBD2; CDR3: CASSLAGGAGANVLTF; DNA: TGTGCCAGCAGCTTAGCGGGAGGGGCTGGGGCCAACGTCCTGACTTTC
J: TRBJ2-4; size: many; V: TRBV28; D: .; CDR3: CASSLGLENIQYF; DNA: TGTGCCAGCAGTTTAGGGCTAGAGAACATTCAGTACTTC
J: TRBJ2-7; size: many; V: TRBV5-1; D: .; CDR3: CASRWGSYSSYEQYF; DNA: TGCGCCAGCAGGTGGGGGTCCTATTCCTCCTACGAGCAGTACTTC
J: TRBJ2-1; size: many; V: TRBV11-3; D: .; CDR3: CASSSNLLNEQFF; DNA: TGTGCCAGCAGTTCCAACTTACTGAATGAGCAGTTCTTC
J: TRBJ1-2; size: few; V: TRBV28; D: TRBD1; CDR3: CASSPNRGVDGYTF; DNA: TGTGCCAGCAGCCCAAACAGGGGAGTGGACGGCTACACCTTC
J: TRBJ1-3; size: many; V: TRBV14; D: TRBD1; CDR3: CASSWDRVTIYF; DNA: TGTGCCAGCAGCTGGGACAGGGTCACCATATATTTT
J: TRBJ2-2; size: medium-sized; V: TRBV21-1; D: .; CDR3: CASSKVAGGEVSTGELFF; DNA: TGTGCCAGCAGCAAAGTAGCAGGGGGCGAAGTCAGCACCGGGGAGCTGTTTTTT
J: TRBJ1-2; size: many; V: TRBV13; D: .; CDR3: CASRLTAISYGYTF; DNA: TGTGCCAGCAGGCTGACAGCTATTAGCTATGGCTACACCTTC
J: TRBJ1-2; size: many; V: TRBV19; D: .; CDR3: CASSIAGRPNGYTF; DNA: TGTGCCAGTAGTATAGCTGGTCGGCCGAATGGCTACACCTTC
J: TRBJ2-5; size: few; V: TRBV20-1; D: .; CDR3: CSARIASSPQETQYF; DNA: TGCAGTGCTAGGATCGCTAGCTCCCCACAAGAGACCCAGTACTTC
J: TRBJ2-7; size: few; V: TRBV5-6; D: .; CDR3: CASSFPPAYEQYF; DNA: TGTGCCAGCAGCTTTCCCCCCGCCTACGAGCAGTACTTC
J: TRBJ2-2; size: many; V: TRBV7-2; D: .; CDR3: CASSLALAYYTGELFF; DNA: TGTGCCAGCAGCTTAGCGCTAGCGTATTACACCGGGGAGCTGTTTTTT
J: TRBJ2-7; size: many; V: TRBV24-1; D: TRBD1; CDR3: CATSGPGQGSYEQYF; DNA: TGTGCCACCAGTGGCCCGGGACAGGGTTCCTACGAGCAGTACTTC
J: TRBJ2-1; size: many; V: TRBV4-3; D: .; CDR3: CASSLAGREQFF; DNA: TGCGCCAGCAGCCTGGCCGGGCGAGAGCAGTTCTTC
J: TRBJ2-7; size: many; V: TRBV20-1; D: TRBD2; CDR3: CSADSPAGARSSYEQYF; DNA: TGCAGTGCCGACTCCCCAGCGGGAGCTCGGAGCTCCTACGAGCAGTACTTC
J: TRBJ2-2; size: many; V: TRBV20-1; D: .; CDR3: CSARDPSLGFSGELFF; DNA: TGCAGTGCTAGGGATCCTTCTTTAGGGTTCTCCGGGGAGCTGTTTTTT
J: TRBJ2-1; size: many; V: TRBV19; D: TRBD1; CDR3: CASMGVGQDPYNEQFF; DNA: TGTGCCAGTATGGGGGTAGGACAGGATCCCTACAATGAGCAGTTCTTC